A selection of T cell receptor beta chains follows, all from one sample in a study of T cell responses to AZD1222 COVID-19 vaccine. Repertoires were generated with immunoSEQ multiplex PCR, while TCRdb's copy carries only in-frame clones and drops some. The table records over 100,000 clones, approximately 90% of them present only once. Specimen: peripheral blood, collected on day 0 of AZD1222 vaccination. Source of these receptors: an adult in good health. The CDR3 runs from the conserved cysteine through the conserved F or W. D genes are given only for firm matches. A row's size may be missing; if present it is once, few, many or a size class.

j_call v_call d_call clone_size cdr3_nt cdr3_aa
TRBJ1-1 TRBV20-1 . . TGCAGTGCTAGAAGGAACACTGAAGCTTTCTTT CSARRNTEAFF
TRBJ2-6 TRBV7-3 . . TGTGCCAGCAGTCCCGACCCTTATGACGGGGCCAACGTCCTGACTTTC CASSPDPYDGANVLTF
TRBJ1-6 TRBV5-8 . . TGTGCCAGCAGCCCGACAGGCTATAATTCACCCCTCCACTTT CASSPTGYNSPLHF
TRBJ2-7 TRBV27 . . TGTGCCAGCAGTTTCAGGGGCTTCTCCTACGAGCAGTACTTC CASSFRGFSYEQYF
TRBJ1-1 TRBV6-5 TRBD1 few TGTGCCAGCAGCCCCGATGAGGGGGCGAACACTGAAGCTTTCTTT CASSPDEGANTEAFF
TRBJ1-2 TRBV27 TRBD1 . TGTGCCAGCAGTTTATCCGCGACAGGGTTGGGCTATGGCTACACCTTC CASSLSATGLGYGYTF
TRBJ2-7 TRBV18 TRBD1 once TGTGCCAGCTCACCTTGGACAGGGATGAACGAGCAGTACTTC CASSPWTGMNEQYF
TRBJ1-2 TRBV6-5 . . TGTGCCAGCTTAGGCAGCAACTATGGCTACACCTTC CASLGSNYGYTF
TRBJ1-5 TRBV19 TRBD1 . TGTGCCAGTAGTAGCCGGGACAGGGGTAATTTTGGCAATCAGCCCCAGCATTTT CASSSRDRGNFGNQPQHF
TRBJ1-2 TRBV6-2/TRBV6-3 . . TGTGCCAGCAGCGGGGGCTATGGCTACACCTTC CASSGGYGYTF
TRBJ1-2 TRBV3-1/TRBV3-2 . . TGTGCCAGCAGCCAAGTCACCGGGGGGGGTGGCTACACCTTC CASSQVTGGGGYTF
TRBJ1-6 TRBV6-6 TRBD1 . TGTGCCAGCAGTCGACGACAGGGGAGCTCCTATAATTCACCCCTCCACTTT CASSRRQGSSYNSPLHF